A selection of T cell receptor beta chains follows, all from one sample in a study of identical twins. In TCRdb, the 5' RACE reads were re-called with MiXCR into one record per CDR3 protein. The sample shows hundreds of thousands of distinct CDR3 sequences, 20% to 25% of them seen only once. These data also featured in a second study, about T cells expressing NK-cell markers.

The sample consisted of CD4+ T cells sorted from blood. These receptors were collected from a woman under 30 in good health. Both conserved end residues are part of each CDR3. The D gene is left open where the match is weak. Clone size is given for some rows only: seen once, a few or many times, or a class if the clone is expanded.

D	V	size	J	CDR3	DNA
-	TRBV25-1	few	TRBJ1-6	CASRGGNVGSPLHF	TGTGCCAGCAGGGGGGGGAACGTAGGCTCACCCCTCCACTTT
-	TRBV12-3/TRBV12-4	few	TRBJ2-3	CASRETRGGFTDTQYF	TGTGCCAGCAGGGAGACCAGGGGAGGTTTTACAGATACGCAGTATTTT
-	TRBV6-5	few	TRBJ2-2	CASGMNTGELFF	TGTGCCAGCGGGATGAACACCGGGGAGCTGTTTTTT
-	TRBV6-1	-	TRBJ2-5	CASSDKWQIIQETQYF	TGTGCCAGCAGTGATAAATGGCAGATTATCCAAGAGACCCAGTACTTC
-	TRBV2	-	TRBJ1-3	CASSEGGNTIYF	TGTGCCAGCAGTGAGGGGGGAAACACCATATATTTT
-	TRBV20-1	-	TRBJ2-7	CSARDPATVSYEQYF	TGCAGTGCTAGAGATCCAGCCACCGTCTCCTACGAGCAGTACTTC
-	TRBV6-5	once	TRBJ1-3	CASSYREHSGNTIYF	TGTGCCAGCAGTTACCGCGAACACTCTGGAAACACCATATATTTT
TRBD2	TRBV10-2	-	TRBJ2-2	CASKYSGGNTGELFF	TGCGCCAGCAAGTACAGCGGGGGGAACACCGGGGAGCTGTTTTTT
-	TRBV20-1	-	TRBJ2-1	CSARRPLVYNEQFF	TGCAGTGCTAGAAGACCCCTTGTCTACAATGAGCAGTTCTTC
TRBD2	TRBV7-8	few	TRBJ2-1	CASSWTGTRGRNEQFF	TGTGCCAGCAGCTGGACCGGGACTAGAGGGCGCAATGAGCAGTTCTTC
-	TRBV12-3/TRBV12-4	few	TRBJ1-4	CASRWAQEKLFF	TGTGCCAGCAGGTGGGCACAGGAAAAACTGTTTTTT
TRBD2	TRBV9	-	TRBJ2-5	CASSATSGGYQETQYF	TGTGCCAGCAGTGCGACTAGCGGGGGTTATCAAGAGACCCAGTACTTC
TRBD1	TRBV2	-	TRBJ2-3	CASRPGQGLGDTQYF	TGTGCCAGCAGGCCCGGACAGGGCCTGGGAGATACGCAGTATTTT
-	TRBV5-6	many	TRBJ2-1	CASSLIIAGNEQFF	TGTGCCAGCAGCTTGATTATAGCTGGGAATGAGCAGTTCTTC
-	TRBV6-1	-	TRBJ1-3	CASSTDGYSGNTIYF	TGTGCCAGCAGCACCGACGGATACTCTGGAAACACCATATATTTT
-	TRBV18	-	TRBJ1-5	CASSPPRGQNSNQPQHF	TGTGCCAGCTCACCACCGCGCGGACAGAATAGCAATCAGCCCCAGCATTTT
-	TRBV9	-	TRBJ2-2	CASSVDPGSTGELFF	TGTGCCAGCAGCGTAGACCCGGGAAGCACCGGGGAGCTGTTTTTT
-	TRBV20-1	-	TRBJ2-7	CSALRGLTYEQYF	TGCAGTGCCCTCAGGGGACTTACATACGAGCAGTACTTC
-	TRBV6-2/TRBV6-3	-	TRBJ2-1	CASSPRQGRLPTPNEQFF	TGTGCCAGCAGCCCGAGGCAGGGACGGTTACCTACCCCGAATGAGCAGTTCTTC
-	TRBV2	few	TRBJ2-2	CASRGPLIGELFF	TGTGCCAGCAGAGGCCCATTAATCGGGGAGCTGTTTTTT
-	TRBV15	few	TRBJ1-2	CATSSRGVNYGYTF	TGTGCCACCAGCTCTCGCGGGGTTAACTATGGCTACACCTTC
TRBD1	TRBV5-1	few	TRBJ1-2	CASSESQGDDGYTF	TGCGCCAGCAGCGAATCACAGGGGGACGATGGCTACACCTTC
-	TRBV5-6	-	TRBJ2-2	CASSRLEAGSAGELFF	TGTGCCAGCAGCCGACTTGAGGCGGGGTCTGCCGGGGAGCTGTTTTTT
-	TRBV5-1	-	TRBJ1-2	CASSLPLTSNYGYTF	TGCGCCAGCAGCTTACCGCTGACATCTAACTATGGCTACACCTTC
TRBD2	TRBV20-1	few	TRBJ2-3	CSASGTSASNTDTQYF	TGCAGTGCTAGTGGGACTAGCGCAAGTAACACAGATACGCAGTATTTT
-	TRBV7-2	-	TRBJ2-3	CASSWRDSRADTQYF	TGTGCCAGCAGCTGGAGGGACAGTCGGGCAGATACGCAGTATTTT
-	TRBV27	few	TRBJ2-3	CASSLRLTTDTQYF	TGTGCCAGCAGTTTACGTCTTACCACAGATACGCAGTATTTT
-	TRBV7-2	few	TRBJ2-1	CASSPSTYNEQFF	TGTGCCAGCAGCCCCTCGACCTACAATGAGCAGTTCTTC
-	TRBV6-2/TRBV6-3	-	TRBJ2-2	CASSYTFRRVGTGELFF	TGTGCCAGCAGTTACACCTTCAGGCGGGTGGGGACCGGGGAGCTGTTTTTT
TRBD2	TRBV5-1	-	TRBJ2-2	CASGSTSGTNTGELFF	TGCGCCAGCGGCTCGACTAGCGGGACTAACACCGGGGAGCTGTTTTTT
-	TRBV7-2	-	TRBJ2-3	CASSLGGRTYTDTQYF	TGTGCCAGCAGCTTAGGAGGGAGAACCTACACAGATACGCAGTATTTT
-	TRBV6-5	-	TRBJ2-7	CASSYSTSSGTYEQYF	TGTGCCAGCAGTTACTCGACATCCTCGGGGACCTACGAGCAGTACTTC